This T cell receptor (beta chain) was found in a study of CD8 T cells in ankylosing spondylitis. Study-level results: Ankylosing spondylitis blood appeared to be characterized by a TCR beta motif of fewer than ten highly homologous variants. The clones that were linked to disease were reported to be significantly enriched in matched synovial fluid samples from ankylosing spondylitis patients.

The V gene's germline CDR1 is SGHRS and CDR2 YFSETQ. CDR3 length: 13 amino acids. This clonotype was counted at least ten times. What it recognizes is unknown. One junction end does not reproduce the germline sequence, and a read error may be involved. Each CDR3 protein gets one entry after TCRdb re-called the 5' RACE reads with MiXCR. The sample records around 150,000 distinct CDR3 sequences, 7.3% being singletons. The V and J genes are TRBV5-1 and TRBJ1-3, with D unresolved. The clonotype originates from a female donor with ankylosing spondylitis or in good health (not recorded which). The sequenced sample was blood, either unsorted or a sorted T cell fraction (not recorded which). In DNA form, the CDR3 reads TGCGCCAGCAGCGCCACCGCTGGAAACACCGTATATTTT. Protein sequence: CASSATAGNTVYF.